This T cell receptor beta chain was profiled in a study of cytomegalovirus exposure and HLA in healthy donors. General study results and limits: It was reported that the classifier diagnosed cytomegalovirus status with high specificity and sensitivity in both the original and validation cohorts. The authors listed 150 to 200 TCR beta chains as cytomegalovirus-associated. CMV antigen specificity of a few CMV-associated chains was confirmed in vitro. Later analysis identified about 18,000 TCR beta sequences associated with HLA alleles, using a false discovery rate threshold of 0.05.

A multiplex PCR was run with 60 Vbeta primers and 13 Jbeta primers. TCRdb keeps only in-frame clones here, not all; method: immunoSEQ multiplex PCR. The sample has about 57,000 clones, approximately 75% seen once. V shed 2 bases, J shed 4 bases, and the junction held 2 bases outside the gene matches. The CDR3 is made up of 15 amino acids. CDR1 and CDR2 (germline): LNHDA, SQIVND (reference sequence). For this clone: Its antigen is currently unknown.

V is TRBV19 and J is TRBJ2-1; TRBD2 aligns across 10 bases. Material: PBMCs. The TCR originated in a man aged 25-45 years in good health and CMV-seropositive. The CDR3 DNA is TGTGCCAGTAGTATAAGAGCGGGGGGGTACAATGAGCAGTTCTTC. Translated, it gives CASSIRAGGYNEQFF.